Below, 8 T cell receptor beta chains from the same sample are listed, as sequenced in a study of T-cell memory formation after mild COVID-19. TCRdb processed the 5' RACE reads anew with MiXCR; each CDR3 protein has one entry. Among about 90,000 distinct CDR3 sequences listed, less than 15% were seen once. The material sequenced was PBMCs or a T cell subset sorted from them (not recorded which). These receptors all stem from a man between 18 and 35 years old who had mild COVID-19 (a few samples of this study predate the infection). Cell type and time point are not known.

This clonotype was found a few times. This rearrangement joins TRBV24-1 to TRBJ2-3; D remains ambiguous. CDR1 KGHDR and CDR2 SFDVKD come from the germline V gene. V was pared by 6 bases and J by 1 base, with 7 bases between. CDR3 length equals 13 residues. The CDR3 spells CATSFEGTDTQYF. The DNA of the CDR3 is TGTGCCACCAGTTTCGAGGGCACAGATACGCAGTATTTT.

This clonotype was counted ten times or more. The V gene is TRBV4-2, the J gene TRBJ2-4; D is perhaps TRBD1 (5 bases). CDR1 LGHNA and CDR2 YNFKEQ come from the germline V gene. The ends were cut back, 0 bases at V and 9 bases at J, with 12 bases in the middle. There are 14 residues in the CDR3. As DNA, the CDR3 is TGTGCCAGCAGCCAAGATGGTGGGGCCGGCATTCAGTACTTC. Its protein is CASSQDGGAGIQYF.

The CDR3 sequence is CASSQDWQGSTGELFF. The CDR3 DNA is TGCGCCAGCAGCCAAGATTGGCAGGGAAGTACCGGGGAGCTGTTTTTT. V gene TRBV4-3 combines with J gene TRBJ2-2, with D maybe TRBD1 (5 bases). V lost 0 bases to trimming and J lost 5 bases, with 13 bases between them. The CDR3 is made up of 16 amino acids. In germline, CDR1 is LGHNA, CDR2 YSLEER.

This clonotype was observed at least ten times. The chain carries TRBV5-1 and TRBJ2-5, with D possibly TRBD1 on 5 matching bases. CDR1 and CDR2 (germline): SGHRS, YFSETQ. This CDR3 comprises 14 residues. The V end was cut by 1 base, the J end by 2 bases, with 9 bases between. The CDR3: CASSLSGNQETQYF. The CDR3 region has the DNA TGCGCCAGCAGCTTGTCAGGGAATCAAGAGACCCAGTACTTC.

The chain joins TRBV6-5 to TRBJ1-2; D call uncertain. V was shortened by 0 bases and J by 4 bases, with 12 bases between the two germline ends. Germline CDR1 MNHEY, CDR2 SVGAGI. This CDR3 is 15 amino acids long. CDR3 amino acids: CASSYSTPPSYGYTF. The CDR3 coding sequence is TGTGCCAGCAGTTACTCGACCCCACCGAGCTATGGCTACACCTTC.

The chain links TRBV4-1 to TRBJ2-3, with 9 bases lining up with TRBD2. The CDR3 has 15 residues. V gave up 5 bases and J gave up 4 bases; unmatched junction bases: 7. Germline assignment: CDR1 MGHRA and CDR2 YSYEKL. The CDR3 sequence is CASSTERGGADTQYF. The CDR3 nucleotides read TGCGCCAGCAGCACAGAACGCGGGGGGGCAGATACGCAGTATTTT.

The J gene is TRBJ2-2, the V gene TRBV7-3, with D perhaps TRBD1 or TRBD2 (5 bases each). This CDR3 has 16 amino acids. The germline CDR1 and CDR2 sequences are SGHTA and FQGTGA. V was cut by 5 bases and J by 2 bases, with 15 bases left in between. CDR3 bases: TGTGCCAGCAGCCCCGCCGGGACGGCAAACACCGGGGAGCTGTTTTTT. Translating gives CASSPAGTANTGELFF.

The CDR3 protein is CARESGGYEQYF. The DNA for the CDR3 is TGTGCCAGAGAAAGTGGTGGGTACGAGCAGTACTTC. The rearrangement joins TRBV30 to TRBJ2-7; D is unclear. Deletions cut 8 bases from V and 4 bases from J, with 15 bases between. Germline V lookup: CDR1 GTSNPN, CDR2 SVGIG (reference sequence). CDR3 length: 12 residues.